This TCR beta chain was observed in a study of shared clonotypes between healthy human individuals. Study-wide findings and caveats: Researchers sampled only blood; tissue repertoires likely differ.

As regards this clone: What it binds is not known.

Germline CDR1 reads MNHNY; CDR2 reads SVGAGI (reference sequence). J gave up 4 bases and V 5 bases, and 7 bases lay outside the gene matches. The CDR3 covers 14 residues. Donors were healthy HIV-negative adults without recently reported acute infections or vaccinations. Assay execution proceeded at the deep level. Profiling relied on immunoSEQ multiplex PCR, and the TCRdb table lists in-frame clones only, not all of them. The sample has 550,000 to 700,000 clones, 73% seen once; the top ten hold around 2%. This chain joins TRBV6-6 and TRBJ2-7, with TRBD2 matching over 8 bases. Source material: memory CD4+ T cells sorted from blood. Subset specified: CD45RA-negative fraction. The sequence was collected from a woman aged 30 to 39 in good health. CDR3 coding DNA: TGTGCCAGCAGTCCGTCCGCGGGGGGTTACGAGCAGTACTTC. Translated: CASSPSAGGYEQYF.